This T cell receptor beta chain was identified during a study of T cells in Graves' hyperthyroidism and ophthalmopathy. In its sample, this clonotype was seen many times. Its antigen is unidentified. Patients counted as stable if ophthalmopathy did not develop within 18 months. With a duration under 2 months, the hyperthyroidism was newly diagnosed in patients aged 18 to 65. For the diagnoses, clinical symptoms, serum thyroxine and TRAb, thyroid ultrasound and orbital computed tomography were used. TCR beta CDR3 regions were amplified from RNA. A set of HTBI primers served as the primers for a first-round RT-PCR of the TCR CDR3. TCRdb used MiXCR to reprocess the multiplex PCR reads, holding one entry per CDR3 protein. The table lists fewer than 750,000 distinct CDR3 sequences, 40% to 55% of them singletons. General study results and limits: Blood samples included most of the expanded thyroid clonotypes exceeding 0.001.

This CDR3 contains 14 residues. Germline CDR1 reads MNHEY; CDR2 reads SVGEGT. V lost 2 bases to trimming and J lost 7 bases, with 11 bases between them. The material sequenced was peripheral blood or thyroid tissue (not recorded which). The rearrangement links TRBV6-2 or TRBV6-3 to TRBJ1-4; unclear D gene. The TCR sequence derives from a woman under 30 with Graves' hyperthyroidism. DNA for the CDR3: TGTGCCAGCAGTTACGTGCGAGGTTTTGAAAAACTGTTTTTT. Translation gives CASSYVRGFEKLFF.